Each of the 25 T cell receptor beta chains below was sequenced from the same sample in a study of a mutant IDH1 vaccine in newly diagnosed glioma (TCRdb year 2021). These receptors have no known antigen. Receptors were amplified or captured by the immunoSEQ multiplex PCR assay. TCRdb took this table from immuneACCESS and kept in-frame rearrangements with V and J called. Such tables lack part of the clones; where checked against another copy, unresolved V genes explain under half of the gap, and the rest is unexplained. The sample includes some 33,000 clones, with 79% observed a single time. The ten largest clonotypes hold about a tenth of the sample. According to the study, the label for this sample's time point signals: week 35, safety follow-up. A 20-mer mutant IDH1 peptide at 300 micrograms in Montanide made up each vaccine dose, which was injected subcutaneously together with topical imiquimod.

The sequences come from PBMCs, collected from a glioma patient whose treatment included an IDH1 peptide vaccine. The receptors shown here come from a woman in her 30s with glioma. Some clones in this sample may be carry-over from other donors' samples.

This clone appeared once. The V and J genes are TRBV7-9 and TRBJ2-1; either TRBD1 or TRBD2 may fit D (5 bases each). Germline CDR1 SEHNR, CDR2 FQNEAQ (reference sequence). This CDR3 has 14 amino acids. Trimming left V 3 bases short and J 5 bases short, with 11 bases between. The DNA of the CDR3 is TGTGCCAGCAGCTTCGGGACGGCTAACAATGAGCAGTTCTTC. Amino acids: CASSFGTANNEQFF. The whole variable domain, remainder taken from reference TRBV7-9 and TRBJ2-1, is DTGVSQNPRHKITKRGQNVTFRCDPISEHNRLYWYRQTLGQGPEFLTYFQNEAQLEKSRLLSDRFSAERPKGSFSTLEIQRTEQGDSAMYLCASSFGTANNEQFFGPGTRLTVL.

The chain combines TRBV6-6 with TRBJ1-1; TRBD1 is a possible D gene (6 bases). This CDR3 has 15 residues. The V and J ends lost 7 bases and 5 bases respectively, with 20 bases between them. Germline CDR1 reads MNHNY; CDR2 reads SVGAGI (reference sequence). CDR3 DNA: TGTGCCAGCATCCCCCCCGGGGGGGCGTGGACTGAAGCTTTCTTT. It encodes CASIPPGGAWTEAFF.

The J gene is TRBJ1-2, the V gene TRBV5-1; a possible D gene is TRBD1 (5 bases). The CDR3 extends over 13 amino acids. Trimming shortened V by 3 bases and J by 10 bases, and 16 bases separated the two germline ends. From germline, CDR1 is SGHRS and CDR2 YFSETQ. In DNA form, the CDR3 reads TGCGCCAGCAGCTGGGCGACAGAACCGACCTACACCTTC. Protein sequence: CASSWATEPTYTF.

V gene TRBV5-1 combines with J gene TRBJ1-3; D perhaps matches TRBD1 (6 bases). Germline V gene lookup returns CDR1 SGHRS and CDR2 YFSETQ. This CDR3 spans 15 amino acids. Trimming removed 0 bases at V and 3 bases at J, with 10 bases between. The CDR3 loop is CASSLDTGRGNTIYF. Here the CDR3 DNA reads TGCGCCAGCAGCTTGGATACAGGGCGTGGAAACACCATATATTTT.

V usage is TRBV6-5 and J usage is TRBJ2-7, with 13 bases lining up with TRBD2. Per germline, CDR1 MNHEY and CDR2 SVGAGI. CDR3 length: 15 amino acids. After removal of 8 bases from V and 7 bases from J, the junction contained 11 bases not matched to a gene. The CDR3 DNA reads TGTGCCAGCGGGCCCGGGACTAGCGGGACGAGGGAGCAGTACTTC. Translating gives CASGPGTSGTREQYF.

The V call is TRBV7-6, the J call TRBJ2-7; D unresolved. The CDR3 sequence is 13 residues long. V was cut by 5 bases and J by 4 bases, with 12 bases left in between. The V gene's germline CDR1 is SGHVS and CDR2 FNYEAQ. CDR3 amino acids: CASSPAMGYEQYF. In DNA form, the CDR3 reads TGTGCCAGCAGCCCTGCGATGGGGTACGAGCAGTACTTC.

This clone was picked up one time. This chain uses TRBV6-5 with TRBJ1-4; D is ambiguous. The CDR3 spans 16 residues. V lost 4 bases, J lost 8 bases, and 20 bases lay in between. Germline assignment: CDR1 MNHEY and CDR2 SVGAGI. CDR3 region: CASSFVRLRLEEKLFF. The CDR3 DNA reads TGTGCCAGCAGTTTTGTGCGACTGAGACTGGAGGAAAAACTGTTTTTT.

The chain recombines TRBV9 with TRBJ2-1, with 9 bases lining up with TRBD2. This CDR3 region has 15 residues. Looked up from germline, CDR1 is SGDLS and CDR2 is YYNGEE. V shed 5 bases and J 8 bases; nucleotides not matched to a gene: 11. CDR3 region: CASRGDSGSRDEQFF. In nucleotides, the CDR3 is TGTGCCAGCAGGGGCGATAGCGGGAGTCGCGATGAGCAGTTCTTC.

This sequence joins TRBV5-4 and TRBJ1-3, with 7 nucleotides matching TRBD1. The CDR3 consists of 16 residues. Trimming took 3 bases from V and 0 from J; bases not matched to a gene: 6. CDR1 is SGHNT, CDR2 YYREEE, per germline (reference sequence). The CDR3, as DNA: TGTGCCAGCAGCTGGGGACAGCCCTCCTCTGGAAACACCATATATTTT. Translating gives CASSWGQPSSGNTIYF.

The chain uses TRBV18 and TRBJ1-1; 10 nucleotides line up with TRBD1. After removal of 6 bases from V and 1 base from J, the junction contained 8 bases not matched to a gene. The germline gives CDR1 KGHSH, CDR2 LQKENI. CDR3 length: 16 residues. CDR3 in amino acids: CASSRDRGHRNTEAFF. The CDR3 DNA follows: TGTGCCAGCTCTAGAGACAGGGGGCACCGGAACACTGAAGCTTTCTTT.

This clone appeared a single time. CDR3 residues: CASSLSLAVYEQYF. The DNA for the CDR3 is TGTGCCAGCAGCTTAAGTCTAGCGGTGTACGAGCAGTACTTC. V and J are TRBV7-8 and TRBJ2-7, with 7 bases identical to TRBD2. The CDR3 is made up of 14 amino acids. Trimming took 2 bases from V and 4 from J; bases not matched to a gene: 5. Germline V CDR1 and CDR2: SGHVS, FQNEAQ.

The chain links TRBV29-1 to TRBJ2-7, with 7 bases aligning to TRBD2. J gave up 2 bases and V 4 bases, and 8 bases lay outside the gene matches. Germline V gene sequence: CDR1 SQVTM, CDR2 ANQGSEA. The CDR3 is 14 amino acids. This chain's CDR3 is CSVAPAGVPYEQYF. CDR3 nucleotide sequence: TGCAGCGTTGCCCCGGCGGGAGTTCCCTACGAGCAGTACTTC.

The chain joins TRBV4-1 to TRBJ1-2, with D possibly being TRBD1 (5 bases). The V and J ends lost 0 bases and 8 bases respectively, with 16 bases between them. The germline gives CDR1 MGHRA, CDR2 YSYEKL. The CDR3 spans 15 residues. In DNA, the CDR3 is TGCGCCAGCAGCCAAGATCGCGGCAGGGAATCGGGCTACACCTTC. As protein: CASSQDRGRESGYTF.

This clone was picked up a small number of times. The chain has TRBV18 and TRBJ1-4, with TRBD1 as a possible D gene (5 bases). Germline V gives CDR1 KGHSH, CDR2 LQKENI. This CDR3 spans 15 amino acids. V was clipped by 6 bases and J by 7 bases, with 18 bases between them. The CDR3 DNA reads TGTGCCAGCTCGGGAACCAGGGAAGGGTTTGAAAAACTGTTTTTT. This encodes CASSGTREGFEKLFF.

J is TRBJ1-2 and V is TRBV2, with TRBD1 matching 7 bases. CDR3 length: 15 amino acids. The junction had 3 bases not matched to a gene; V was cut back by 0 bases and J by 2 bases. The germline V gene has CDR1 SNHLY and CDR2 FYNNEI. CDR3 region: CASSEAGQLNYGYTF. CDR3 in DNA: TGTGCCAGCAGTGAAGCGGGACAGCTAAACTATGGCTACACCTTC. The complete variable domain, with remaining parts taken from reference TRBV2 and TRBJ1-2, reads EPEVTQTPSHQVTQMGQEVILRCVPISNHLYFYWYRQILGQKVEFLVSFYNNEISEKSEIFDDQFSVERPDGSNFTLKIRSTKLEDSAMYFCASSEAGQLNYGYTFGSGTRLTVV.

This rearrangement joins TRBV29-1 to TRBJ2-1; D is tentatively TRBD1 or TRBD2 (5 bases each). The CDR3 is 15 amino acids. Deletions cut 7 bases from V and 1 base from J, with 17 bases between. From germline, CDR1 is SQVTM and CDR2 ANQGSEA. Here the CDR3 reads CSGMDSGRSYNEQFF. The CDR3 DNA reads TGCAGCGGTATGGACTCAGGGCGTTCCTACAATGAGCAGTTCTTC.

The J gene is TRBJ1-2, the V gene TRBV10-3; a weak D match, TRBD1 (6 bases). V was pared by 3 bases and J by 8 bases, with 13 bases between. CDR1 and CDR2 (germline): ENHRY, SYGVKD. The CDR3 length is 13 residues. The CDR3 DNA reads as TGTGCCATCAGTGACCGGCAGGGGAGCGGCTACACCTTC. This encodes CAISDRQGSGYTF.

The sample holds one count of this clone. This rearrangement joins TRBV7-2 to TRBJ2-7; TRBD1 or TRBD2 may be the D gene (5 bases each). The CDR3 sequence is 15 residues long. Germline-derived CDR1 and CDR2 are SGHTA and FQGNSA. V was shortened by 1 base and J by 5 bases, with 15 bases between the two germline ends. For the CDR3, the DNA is TGTGCCAGCAGCTTAGGTGAGGGACGCCCTGACGAGCAGTACTTC. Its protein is CASSLGEGRPDEQYF.

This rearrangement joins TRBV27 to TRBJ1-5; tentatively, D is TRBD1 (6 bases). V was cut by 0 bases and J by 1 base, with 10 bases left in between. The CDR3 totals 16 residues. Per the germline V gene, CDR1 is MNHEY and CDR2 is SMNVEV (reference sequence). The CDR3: CASSLSGGTSNQPQHF. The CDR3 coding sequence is TGTGCCAGCAGTTTATCGGGAGGGACAAGCAATCAGCCCCAGCATTTT.

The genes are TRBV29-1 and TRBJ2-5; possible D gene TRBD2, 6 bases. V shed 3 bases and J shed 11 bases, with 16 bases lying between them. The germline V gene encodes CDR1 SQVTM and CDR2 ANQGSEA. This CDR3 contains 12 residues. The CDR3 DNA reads TGCAGCGTTGACGGGCTAGGTCGGGAGCAGTACTTC. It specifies CSVDGLGREQYF.

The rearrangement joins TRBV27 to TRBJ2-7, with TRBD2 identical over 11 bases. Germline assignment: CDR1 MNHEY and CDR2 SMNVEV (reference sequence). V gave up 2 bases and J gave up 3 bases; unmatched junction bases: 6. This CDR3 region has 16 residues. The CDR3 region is CASSLLAGGLDYEQYF. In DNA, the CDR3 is TGTGCCAGCAGTTTACTAGCGGGAGGTCTTGACTACGAGCAGTACTTC.

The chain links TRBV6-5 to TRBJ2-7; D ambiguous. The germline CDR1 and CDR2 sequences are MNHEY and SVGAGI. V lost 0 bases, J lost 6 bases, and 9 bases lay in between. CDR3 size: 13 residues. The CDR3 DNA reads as TGTGCCAGCAGTTACTCCACAGTGGGCGAGCAGTACTTC. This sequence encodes CASSYSTVGEQYF.

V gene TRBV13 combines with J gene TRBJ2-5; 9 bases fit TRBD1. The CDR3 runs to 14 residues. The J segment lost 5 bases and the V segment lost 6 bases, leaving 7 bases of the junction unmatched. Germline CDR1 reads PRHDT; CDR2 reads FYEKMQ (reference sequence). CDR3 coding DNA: TGTGCCAGCAGTCTACAGGGGGCCGGGGAGACCCAGTACTTC. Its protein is CASSLQGAGETQYF.

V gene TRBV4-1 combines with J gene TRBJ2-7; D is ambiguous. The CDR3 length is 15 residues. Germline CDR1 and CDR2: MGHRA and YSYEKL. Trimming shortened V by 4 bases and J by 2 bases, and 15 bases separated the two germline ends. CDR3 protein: CASSPQVTDPYEQYF. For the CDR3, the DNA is TGCGCCAGCAGCCCCCAAGTAACAGACCCCTACGAGCAGTACTTC.

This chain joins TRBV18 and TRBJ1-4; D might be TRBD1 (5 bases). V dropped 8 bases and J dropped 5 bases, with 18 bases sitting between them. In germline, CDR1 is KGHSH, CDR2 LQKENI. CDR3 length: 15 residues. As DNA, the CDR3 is TGTGCCAGCCGTCACGGAACGGGGCTCAATGAAAAACTGTTTTTT. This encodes CASRHGTGLNEKLFF.